The subject of this entry is one T cell receptor beta chain. The antigen is unknown. The data belong to a study of yellow fever vaccine responses in identical twins. Findings of the study overall: Vaccine-induced T cell responses in twins were reportedly observed to appear partly convergent, partly personalized.

Each CDR3 protein is one row after TCRdb ran MiXCR on the RT-PCR reads. Of some 35,000 distinct CDR3 sequences listed, 45% to 65% are singletons. The germline gives CDR1 SQVTM, CDR2 ANQGSEA. The CDR3 is 11 amino acids. Trimming removed 6 bases at V and 2 bases at J, with 8 bases between. J is TRBJ2-7 and V is TRBV29-1, with D tentatively TRBD1 (6 bases). The receptor was isolated from a woman younger than 30 who received the yellow fever vaccine. The sequenced sample was T cells from blood (PBMCs), unsorted or a sorted subset (not recorded which), obtained before or after yellow fever vaccination (not recorded which). The chain's CDR3 is CSVSGAYEQYF. The CDR3 bases are TGCAGCGTATCAGGGGCCTACGAGCAGTACTTC.